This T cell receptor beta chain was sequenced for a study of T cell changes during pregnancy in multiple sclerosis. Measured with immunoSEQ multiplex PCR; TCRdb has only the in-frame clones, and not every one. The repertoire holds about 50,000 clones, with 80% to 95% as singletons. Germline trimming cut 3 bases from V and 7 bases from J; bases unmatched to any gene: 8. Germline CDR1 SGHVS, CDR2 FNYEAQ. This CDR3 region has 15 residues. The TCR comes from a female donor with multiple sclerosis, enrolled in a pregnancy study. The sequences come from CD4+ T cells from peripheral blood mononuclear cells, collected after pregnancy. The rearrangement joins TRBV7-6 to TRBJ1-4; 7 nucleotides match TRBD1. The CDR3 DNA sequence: TGTGCCAGCAGCTTGTCGACAGGGCGGAGTGAAAAACTGTTTTTT. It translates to CASSLSTGRSEKLFF.